The entry that follows covers one T cell receptor (beta chain) sequence. Its antigen is unknown. Vbeta (60) and Jbeta (13) primers were used in the PCR. Sequenced by immunoSEQ multiplex PCR; TCRdb stores in-frame clones only, minus some. The top ten clones hold approximately 8.4% of a sample with roughly 120,000 clones, 73% of them seen once. Germline CDR1 is SGHTA and CDR2 is FQGNSA. The CDR3 consists of 15 residues. Trimming cost V 5 bases and J 10 bases, with 18 bases left between them. At collection, donors were nominally healthy, but unrecorded immune exposures were probable. The data derive from a study of cytomegalovirus exposure and HLA in healthy donors. On the study more broadly: A preliminary data release comprised 80 million to 95 million unique TCRs obtained from HLA-typed donors.

Study results and limitations: It was confirmed in vitro that a few of the CMV-associated chains were specific for CMV antigens. Later genetic work tied a missense DCLRE1C variant to beta-chain V and J trimming.

The sequenced material came from PBMCs. The chain is built from TRBV7-2 and TRBJ1-6; D perhaps matches TRBD1 (5 bases). The source is a man aged 40-50 years in good health and CMV-seronegative. The CDR3 sequence: CASSGHQGGLSPLHF. CDR3 sequence (DNA): TGTGCCAGCAGCGGGCACCAGGGTGGGCTCTCACCCCTCCACTTT.